The clone carrying this T cell receptor beta chain was seen ten or more times. What it recognizes is unknown. The sample originates from a study of T cells after yellow fever vaccination. Per the germline V gene, CDR1 is LGHNA and CDR2 is YSLEER. This CDR3 comprises 17 residues. The V gene lost 0 bases and the J gene lost 1 base, with 12 bases spanning the gap. Study-level results: Although most clonotypes did not, a small share appeared in both CD4 and CD8 compartments. Bulk-population clonotypes that are abundant could appear as contaminants in FACS-sorted repertoires.

TCRdb used MiXCR to reprocess the 5' RACE reads, holding one entry per CDR3 protein. This sample has approximately 300,000 distinct CDR3 sequences; 8.7% occur once, and the top ten carry over 15%. The V gene is TRBV4-3, the J gene TRBJ2-2; possibly TRBD1 for D (6 bases). The clonotype was recovered from a man between 18 and 35 years old who received the YFV17D yellow fever vaccine. The sequencing used PBMCs, collected on the day of the first yellow fever vaccination. CDR3 residues: CASSQDLWDKNTGELFF. DNA for the CDR3: TGCGCCAGCAGCCAAGATCTCTGGGACAAGAACACCGGGGAGCTGTTTTTT.